This is a list of T cell receptor beta chains from one sample in a study of shared clonotypes between healthy human individuals. Measured with immunoSEQ multiplex PCR; TCRdb has only the in-frame clones, and not every one. The sample consists of 1 million to 1.3 million clones, about 84% of them appearing once. The material sequenced was memory CD4+ T cells from PBMCs. These receptors were obtained from a man aged 18 to 29 in good health. Some clones in this sample may be carry-over from other donors' samples. The CDR3 runs from the conserved cysteine through the conserved F or W. The order of the fields is clone size, V gene, D gene, J gene, CDR3 DNA, CDR3 protein. D genes are given only for firm matches. A row's size may be missing; if present it is once, few, many or a size class.

>many|TRBV5-4|.|TRBJ2-3
TGTGCCAGCAGCTCTGGTGGTGGGTCAGATACGCAGTATTTT
CASSSGGGSDTQYF
>.|TRBV28|.|TRBJ1-5
TGTGCCAGCAGTTTTGGGCAGTCCAATCAGCCCCAGCATTTT
CASSFGQSNQPQHF
>.|TRBV7-8|TRBD1|TRBJ1-2
TGTGCCAGCAGCTTAGTGACGGGACAGGGGAACTATGGCTACACCTTC
CASSLVTGQGNYGYTF
>once|TRBV12-5|.|TRBJ2-3
TGTGCTAGTGGTTTGGGGGAGCTTACCCAGTATTTT
CASGLGELTQYF
>few|TRBV9|.|TRBJ2-7
TGTGCCAGCAGCGTAGTTTCAGGGAGCCACGAGCAGTACTTC
CASSVVSGSHEQYF
>.|TRBV10-1|TRBD2|TRBJ2-7
TGCGCCAGCAGTGAGTCGTCTAGCGGGAGTTTAAGCGAGCAGTACTTC
CASSESSSGSLSEQYF
>once|TRBV7-2|.|TRBJ1-3
TGTGCCAGCAGCTTAGATGGGGCTTCTGGAAACACCATATATTTT
CASSLDGASGNTIYF
>once|TRBV5-1|TRBD2|TRBJ2-1
TGCGCCAGCAGCGAGTTATCGAGCGGGAGTGTAAATGAGCAGTTCTTC
CASSELSSGSVNEQFF
>.|TRBV28|TRBD2|TRBJ2-7
TGTGCCAGCAGTCCCGGTTGGGGGGGTGATGTCTACGAGCAGTACTTC
CASSPGWGGDVYEQYF
>.|TRBV10-3|.|TRBJ1-3
TGTGCCATCAGTAAGAACCGGGACGTCACTGGAAACACCATATATTTT
CAISKNRDVTGNTIYF
>.|TRBV2|TRBD1|TRBJ2-2
TGTGCCAGCAGGGGACAGGGGAACGCCGGGGAGCTGTTTTTT
CASRGQGNAGELFF
>.|TRBV7-9|TRBD1|TRBJ2-2
TGTGCCAGCACCCCCCGGGGACAGGGGGGGTCCGGGGAGCTGTTTTTT
CASTPRGQGGSGELFF
>.|TRBV5-4|TRBD2|TRBJ2-1
TGTGCCAGCAGCTTGGATGGGACTAGCTTGGCCAATGAGCAGTTCTTC
CASSLDGTSLANEQFF
>many|TRBV27|TRBD1|TRBJ2-2
TGTGCCAGCAGGAAAACAGGGGTCGGGGAGCTGTTTTTT
CASRKTGVGELFF
>once|TRBV9|TRBD1|TRBJ2-5
TGTGCCAGCAGCGCAGACCGGACAGGGGGCGGTTGGGGGCAAGAGACCCAGTACTTC
CASSADRTGGGWGQETQYF
>.|TRBV5-1|.|TRBJ2-1
TGCGCCAGCAGCTTCGGACAGCTCTACAATGAGCAGTTCTTC
CASSFGQLYNEQFF
>.|TRBV14|.|TRBJ2-3
TGTGCCAGCAGCCAAGGGTCTTACCTGGCTTTGGATACGCAGTATTTT
CASSQGSYLALDTQYF
>.|TRBV4-1|.|TRBJ1-3
TGCGCCAGCAGCCAAGATCAGACTCGGGGGACTGGAAACACCATATATTTT
CASSQDQTRGTGNTIYF
>.|TRBV28|.|TRBJ2-3
TGTGCCAGCAGTTTTGGGGGGACACACACAGATACGCAGTATTTT
CASSFGGTHTDTQYF
>.|TRBV5-1|.|TRBJ2-5
TGCGCCAGCAGCTTATCGACAGGCCAGGAGACCCAGTACTTC
CASSLSTGQETQYF
>.|TRBV6-1|.|TRBJ1-5
TGTGCCAGCAGTGAGGGGCTATCGGGTGGCAATCAGCCCCAGCATTTT
CASSEGLSGGNQPQHF
>.|TRBV7-9|TRBD1|TRBJ1-1
TGTGCCAGCAGGTCTCGGGACAGCCCTGAAGCTTTCTTT
CASRSRDSPEAFF
>.|TRBV25-1|.|TRBJ2-5
TGTGCCAGCACCGGCGCAGAGACCCAGTACTTC
CASTGAETQYF
>.|TRBV5-5|TRBD1|TRBJ1-2
TGTGCCAGCAGCTTTGGGACCGGGACAGGTAAAGGCTACACCTTC
CASSFGTGTGKGYTF
>.|TRBV6-6|.|TRBJ2-7
TGTGCCAGCAGTTACGCAGGAGGTGTGAACGAGCAGTACTTC
CASSYAGGVNEQYF
>.|TRBV5-1|.|TRBJ1-5
TGCGCCAGCTCCGAGGGAGGGATCAATCAGCCCCAGCATTTT
CASSEGGINQPQHF
>.|TRBV7-2|.|TRBJ2-3
TGTGCCAGCAGCTTAGTTTCAGGGAGGACAGATACGCAGTATTTT
CASSLVSGRTDTQYF
>.|TRBV29-1|.|TRBJ1-1
TGCAGCGTTGAAGTGAGAACGGGAAACACTGAAGCTTTCTTT
CSVEVRTGNTEAFF
>.|TRBV27|.|TRBJ2-5
TGTGCCAGCAGTACCGATTGGGCCCAAGAGACCCAGTACTTC
CASSTDWAQETQYF
>many|TRBV7-2|.|TRBJ1-1
TGTGCCAGCAGCTTAAGGCGGGGGACTGAAGCTTTCTTT
CASSLRRGTEAFF
>.|TRBV7-2|TRBD2|TRBJ2-7
TGTGCCAGCAGCCTTTGGGCTAGCGGGACCAACGAGCAGTACTTC
CASSLWASGTNEQYF
>.|TRBV19|.|TRBJ1-2
TGTGCCAGTAGTTGGCGGGGGGATTATGGCTACACCTTC
CASSWRGDYGYTF
>.|TRBV20-1|.|TRBJ2-1
TGCAGTGCTACGATTGGTAGTGAGCAGTTCTTC
CSATIGSEQFF
>.|TRBV9|TRBD2|TRBJ2-2
TGTGCCAGCAGCCTTAGACTAGCGCCTGCGAACACCGGGGAGCTGTTTTTT
CASSLRLAPANTGELFF
>few|TRBV4-1|.|TRBJ1-2
TGCGCCAGCACCCCTCTGTGGACAGCAAATCGGTATGGCTACACCTTC
CASTPLWTANRYGYTF
>few|TRBV4-2|TRBD2|TRBJ2-7
TGTGCCAGCAGCCAAGGGCCCGCGGGGGGCGAGCAGTACTTC
CASSQGPAGGEQYF
>once|TRBV7-6|TRBD2|TRBJ2-1
TGTGCCAGCAGCCCAGGACTAGGAGAGAATGAGCAGTTCTTC
CASSPGLGENEQFF
>.|TRBV28|.|TRBJ1-2
TGTGCCAGCAGTTTCGGTGCCCTAGGAGGCGGCTACACCTTC
CASSFGALGGGYTF
>.|TRBV5-1|TRBD2|TRBJ2-7
TGCGCCAGCAGCTTGGGGCTAGCGGTTAGCTCCTACGAGCAGTACTTC
CASSLGLAVSSYEQYF
>.|TRBV5-4|.|TRBJ2-4
TGTGCCAGCAGTCTGGCCGGGACGCTAGCCAAAAACATTCAGTACTTC
CASSLAGTLAKNIQYF
>few|TRBV10-3|TRBD1|TRBJ2-1
TGTGCCATCAGTCCACAGGGGGCGCTGAATGAGCAGTTCTTC
CAISPQGALNEQFF
>few|TRBV19|.|TRBJ1-1
TGTGCCAGTAGTATTCTTCGGATTGGGAACACTGAAGCTTTCTTT
CASSILRIGNTEAFF
>once|TRBV28|.|TRBJ1-2
TGTGCCAGCAGTTTAGCTCCGAACTATGGCTACACCTTC
CASSLAPNYGYTF
>.|TRBV2|.|TRBJ2-7
TGTGCCAGCAGTGAGACGGGGTCCTCAGGGTACTTC
CASSETGSSGYF
>.|TRBV7-6|.|TRBJ2-6
TGTGCCAGCAGACGTAGCCGCCCCGGGGCCGGTCCTGGGGCCAACGTCCTGACTTTC
CASRRSRPGAGPGANVLTF
>.|TRBV11-2|.|TRBJ2-7
TGTGCCAGCAGCGGTTACGACTCCTCCTACGAGCAGTACTTC
CASSGYDSSYEQYF
>.|TRBV7-3|.|TRBJ2-7
TGTGCCAGCAGCCCTTACCAGGTCACCTCCTACGAGCAGTACTTC
CASSPYQVTSYEQYF
>.|TRBV5-1|.|TRBJ2-1
TGCGCCAGCAGCCAAACCCCGATCAATGAGCAGTTCTTC
CASSQTPINEQFF
>few|TRBV4-3|TRBD1|TRBJ2-6
TGCGCCAGCAGCCGAAAACGTGGGGGACAGGGCTCTGGGGCCAACGTCCTGACTTTC
CASSRKRGGQGSGANVLTF
>.|TRBV2|TRBD1|TRBJ2-2
TGTGCCAGCAGTAACCGGGACAGGGGCACCGGGGAGCTGTTTTTT
CASSNRDRGTGELFF
>many|TRBV9|.|TRBJ1-5
TGTGCCAGCAGCGCCGGGGAGGCCCCCAATCAGCCCCAGCATTTT
CASSAGEAPNQPQHF
>.|TRBV9|.|TRBJ2-2
TGTGCCAGCACGGCCGAGTCTAGCAGAGCAGGGGAGCTGTTTTTT
CASTAESSRAGELFF
>.|TRBV9|TRBD1|TRBJ1-2
TGTGCCAGCAGCCCGCGGACAGGCAACTATGGCTACACCTTC
CASSPRTGNYGYTF
>.|TRBV19|.|TRBJ2-7
TGTGCCAGTAGTATTAGGCCCAACTCCTACGAGCAGTACTTC
CASSIRPNSYEQYF